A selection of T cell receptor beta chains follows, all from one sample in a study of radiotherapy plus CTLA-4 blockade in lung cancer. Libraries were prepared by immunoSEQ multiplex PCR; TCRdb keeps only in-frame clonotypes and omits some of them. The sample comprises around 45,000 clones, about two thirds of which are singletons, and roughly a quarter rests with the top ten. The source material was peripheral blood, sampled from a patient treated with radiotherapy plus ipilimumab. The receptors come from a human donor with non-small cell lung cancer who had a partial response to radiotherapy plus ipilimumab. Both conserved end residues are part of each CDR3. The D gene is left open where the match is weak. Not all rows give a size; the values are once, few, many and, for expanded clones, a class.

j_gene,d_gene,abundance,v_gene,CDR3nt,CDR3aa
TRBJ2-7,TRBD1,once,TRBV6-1,TGTGCCAGCTCCCGGGGACAGGGATTTTACGAGCAGTACTTC,CASSRGQGFYEQYF
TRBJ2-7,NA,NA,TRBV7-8,TGTGCCAGCAGCTGGATTCGGACACACGACGAGCAGTACTTC,CASSWIRTHDEQYF
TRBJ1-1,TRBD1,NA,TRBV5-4,TGTGCCAGCAGCTTGGACCTCGGGACAGGGGGGCCCTTGAGGGCTTTCTTT,CASSLDLGTGGPLRAFF
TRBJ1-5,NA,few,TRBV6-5,TGTGCCACCCACTCGATGGAGGGCCAGCCCCAGCATTTT,CATHSMEGQPQHF
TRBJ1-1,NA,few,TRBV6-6,TGTGCCAGCACCGCCCAGGCTGAAGCTTTCTTT,CASTAQAEAFF
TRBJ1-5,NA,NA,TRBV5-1,TGCGCCAGCAGCATTACGAACGGTCGCAATCAGCCCCAGCATTTT,CASSITNGRNQPQHF
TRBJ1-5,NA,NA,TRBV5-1,TGCGCCAGCAGCTTGGGGTCAGGTAGCAATCAGCCCCAGCATTTT,CASSLGSGSNQPQHF
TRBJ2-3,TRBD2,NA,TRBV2,TGTGCCAGCAGGGGGACTAGCGGGGGGAGAGATACGCAGTATTTT,CASRGTSGGRDTQYF
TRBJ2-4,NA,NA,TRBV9,TGTGCCAGCAGCGTGTCAGAATCGGCCAAAAACATTCAGTACTTC,CASSVSESAKNIQYF
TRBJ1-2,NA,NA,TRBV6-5,TGTGCCAGCAGATACCCCCGGCCCGGAGGCTATGGCTACACCTTC,CASRYPRPGGYGYTF
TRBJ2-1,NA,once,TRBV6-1,TGTGCCAGCAGTGAAGCGTCCGCAGGGATGGGTGAGCAGTTCTTC,CASSEASAGMGEQFF
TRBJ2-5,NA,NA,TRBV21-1,TGTGCCAGCAGCAACCAGCGGGAGGGCAATCAAGAGACCCAGTACTTC,CASSNQREGNQETQYF
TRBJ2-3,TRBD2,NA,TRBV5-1,TGCGCCAGCAGCTTGGAGCTAGCGGGGTCAGATACGCAGTATTTT,CASSLELAGSDTQYF
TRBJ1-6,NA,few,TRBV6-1,TGTGCCAGCAGTGAAGCGCTTTCGGGCAGGGGTGGATCCTATAATTCACCCCTCCACTTT,CASSEALSGRGGSYNSPLHF
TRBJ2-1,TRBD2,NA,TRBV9,TGTGCCAGCAGCGTAGCCCCTAGCGGGGCAACCTCCTACAATGAGCAGTTCTTC,CASSVAPSGATSYNEQFF
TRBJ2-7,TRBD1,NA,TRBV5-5,TGTGCCAGCAGCTTCCGACAGGGGTCCTACGAGCAGTACTTC,CASSFRQGSYEQYF
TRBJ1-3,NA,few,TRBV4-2,TGTGCCAGCAGCCTTGACAGCTCTGGAAACACCATATATTTT,CASSLDSSGNTIYF
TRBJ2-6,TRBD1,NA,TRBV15,TGTGCCTCAAGGGGGGACAGGGGGCTTGGGGCCAACGTCCTGACTTTC,CASRGDRGLGANVLTF
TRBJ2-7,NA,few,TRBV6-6,TGTGCCAGCAGTTCGGAGTTCTCCTACGAGCAGTACTTC,CASSSEFSYEQYF
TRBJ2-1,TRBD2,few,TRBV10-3,TGTGCCATCAGTGGAGGACTAGCGGGAGGGCGCGTGAATGAGCAGTTCTTC,CAISGGLAGGRVNEQFF
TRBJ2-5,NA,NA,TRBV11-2,TGTGCCAGCAGCTTATTGGTAGGGACTCAAGAGACCCAGTACTTC,CASSLLVGTQETQYF
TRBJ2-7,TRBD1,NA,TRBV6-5,TGTGCCAGCAGGGTCCCGGGACAGGGTTACGAGCAGTACTTC,CASRVPGQGYEQYF
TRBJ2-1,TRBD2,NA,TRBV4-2,TGTGCCAGCAGCCAAGAGCAGGGGCTAGCGGGGGGCCCGTACAATGAGCAGTTCTTC,CASSQEQGLAGGPYNEQFF
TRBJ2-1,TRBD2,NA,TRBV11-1,TGTGCCAGCAGCTCTAGCGGGGGAAACTCCTACAATGAGCAGTTCTTC,CASSSSGGNSYNEQFF
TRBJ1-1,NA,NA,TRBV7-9,TGTGCCAGCAGCCTAATGGGGGCACTTGAAGCTTTCTTT,CASSLMGALEAFF
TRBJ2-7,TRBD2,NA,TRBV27,TGTGCCAGCAGTCCTCGGCGGCGGGAGGGCCTCCACTTC,CASSPRRREGLHF
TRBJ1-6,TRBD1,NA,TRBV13,TGTGCCAGCAGCCTCGGACAGGGTTCTTTGAATTCACCCCTCCACTTT,CASSLGQGSLNSPLHF
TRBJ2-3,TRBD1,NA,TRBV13,TGTGCCAGCAGCTCCGCAGGGGGTATCACAGATACGCAGTATTTT,CASSSAGGITDTQYF
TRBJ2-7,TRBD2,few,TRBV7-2,TGTGCCAGCAGCACGACTAGCGGGGGCTTTTACGAGCAGTACTTC,CASSTTSGGFYEQYF
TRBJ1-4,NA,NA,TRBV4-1,TGCGCCAGCAGCCATCCGCCGGACGGGAATAAGGAAGAAAAACTGTTTTTT,CASSHPPDGNKEEKLFF
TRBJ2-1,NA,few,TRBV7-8,TGTGCCAGCAGCTTAGGGCAGGGTCTCAACAATGAGCAGTTCTTC,CASSLGQGLNNEQFF
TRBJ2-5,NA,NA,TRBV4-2,TGTGCCAGCAGCCAAGAGGAAGTAGGAACGGGAGAGACCCAGTACTTC,CASSQEEVGTGETQYF
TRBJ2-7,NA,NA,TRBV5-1,TGCGCCAGCAGCTTCCAGGATAACGAGCAGTACTTC,CASSFQDNEQYF
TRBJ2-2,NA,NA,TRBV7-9,TGTGCCAGCAGCAACATGGTAATAGGGGAGCTGTTTTTT,CASSNMVIGELFF
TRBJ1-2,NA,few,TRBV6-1,TGTGCCAGCACCGGACGGCACCGGGGCTATGGCTACACCTTC,CASTGRHRGYGYTF
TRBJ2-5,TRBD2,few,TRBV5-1,TGCGCCAGCAGCCAGACCGGGACTACCAGGGCAGAGACCCAGTACTTC,CASSQTGTTRAETQYF
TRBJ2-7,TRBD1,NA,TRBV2,TGTGCCAGCAGTTTAGGACAGGGGGGCCACGAGCAGTACTTC,CASSLGQGGHEQYF
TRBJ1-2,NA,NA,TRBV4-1,TGCGCCAGCAGCCAAGATCTAACCTTAGGCGGATATGGCTACACCTTC,CASSQDLTLGGYGYTF
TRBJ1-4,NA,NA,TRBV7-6,TGTGCCAGCAGCCTTCTATCCCAAAAACTGTTTTTT,CASSLLSQKLFF
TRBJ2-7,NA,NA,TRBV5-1,TGCGCCAGCAGCTTTGGGACTCTCCAGGCCTACGAGCAGTACTTC,CASSFGTLQAYEQYF
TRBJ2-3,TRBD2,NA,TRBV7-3,TGTGCCAGCAGCTCAAATCTAGCGGGCACAGATACGCAGTATTTT,CASSSNLAGTDTQYF
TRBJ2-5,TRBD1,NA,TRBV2,TGTGCCAGCAGGACGACAGGGATGGCCCAGTACTTC,CASRTTGMAQYF
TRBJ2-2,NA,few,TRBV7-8,TGTGCCAGCATAAGCCGGGACATTACCGGGGAGCTGTTTTTT,CASISRDITGELFF
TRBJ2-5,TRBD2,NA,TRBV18,TGTGCCAGCTCACCCCCCAGCGGGGGGGCCTCAAAGACCCAGTACTTC,CASSPPSGGASKTQYF